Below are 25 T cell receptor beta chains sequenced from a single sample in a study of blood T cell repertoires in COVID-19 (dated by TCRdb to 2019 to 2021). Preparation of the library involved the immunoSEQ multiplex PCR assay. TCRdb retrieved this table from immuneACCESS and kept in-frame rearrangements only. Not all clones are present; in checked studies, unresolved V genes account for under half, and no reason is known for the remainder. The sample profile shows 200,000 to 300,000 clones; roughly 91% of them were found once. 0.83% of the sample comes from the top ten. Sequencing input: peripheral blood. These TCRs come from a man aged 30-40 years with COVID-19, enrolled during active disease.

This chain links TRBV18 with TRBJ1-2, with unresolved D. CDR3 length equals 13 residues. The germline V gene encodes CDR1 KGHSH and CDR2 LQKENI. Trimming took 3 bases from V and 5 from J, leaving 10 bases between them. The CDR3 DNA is TGTGCCAGCTCACCCCCGAGCCTTTATGGCTACACCTTC. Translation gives CASSPPSLYGYTF.

The DNA of the CDR3 is TGTGCCAGCAGTAAAACAGGAAACTATGGCTACACCTTC. Amino acid sequence: CASSKTGNYGYTF. The rearrangement uses TRBV12-3 or TRBV12-4 and TRBJ1-2, with D perhaps matching TRBD1 (5 bases). Trimming shortened V by 5 bases and J by 2 bases, and 9 bases separated the two germline ends. The CDR3 contains 13 residues.

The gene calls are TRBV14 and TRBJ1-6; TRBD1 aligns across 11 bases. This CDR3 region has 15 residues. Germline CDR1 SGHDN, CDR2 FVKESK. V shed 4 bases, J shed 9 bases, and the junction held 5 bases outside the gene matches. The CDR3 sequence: CASSPGTGGTSPLHF. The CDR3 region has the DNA TGTGCCAGCAGCCCTGGGACAGGGGGTACTTCACCCCTCCACTTT.

CDR3: CASSISGTGVNTEAFF. The CDR3, as DNA: TGTGCCAGTAGTATTTCCGGGACAGGGGTCAACACTGAAGCTTTCTTT. The chain employs TRBV19 and TRBJ1-1; TRBD1 aligns across 10 bases. The germline CDR1 and CDR2 sequences are LNHDA and SQIVND (reference sequence). This CDR3 is 16 amino acids long. J lost 2 bases, V lost 3 bases, and 6 bases had no gene match.

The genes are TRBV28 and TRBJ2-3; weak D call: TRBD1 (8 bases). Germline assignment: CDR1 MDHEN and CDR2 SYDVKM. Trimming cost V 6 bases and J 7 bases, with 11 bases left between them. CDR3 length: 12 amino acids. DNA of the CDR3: TGTGCCAGCAGACAGGGGGGGTATACGCAGTATTTT. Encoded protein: CASRQGGYTQYF. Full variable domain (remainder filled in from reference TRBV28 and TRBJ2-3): DVKVTQSSRYLVKRTGEKVFLECVQDMDHENMFWYRQDPGLGLRLIYFSYDVKMKEKGDIPEGYSVSREKKERFSLILESASTNQTSMYLCASRQGGYTQYFGPGTRLTVL.

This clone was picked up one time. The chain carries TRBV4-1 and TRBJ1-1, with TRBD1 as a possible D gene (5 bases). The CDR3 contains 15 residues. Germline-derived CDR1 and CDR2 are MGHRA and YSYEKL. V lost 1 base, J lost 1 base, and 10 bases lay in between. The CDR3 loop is CASSQGGGRNTEAFF. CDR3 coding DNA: TGCGCCAGCAGCCAAGGGGGGGGAAGGAACACTGAAGCTTTCTTT.

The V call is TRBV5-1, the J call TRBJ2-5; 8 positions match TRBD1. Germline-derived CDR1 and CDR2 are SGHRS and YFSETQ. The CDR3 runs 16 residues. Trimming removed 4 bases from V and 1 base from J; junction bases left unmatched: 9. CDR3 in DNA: TGCGCCAGCAGCCCGACAGGGGCCGGGGGCCAAGAGACCCAGTACTTC. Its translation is CASSPTGAGGQETQYF.

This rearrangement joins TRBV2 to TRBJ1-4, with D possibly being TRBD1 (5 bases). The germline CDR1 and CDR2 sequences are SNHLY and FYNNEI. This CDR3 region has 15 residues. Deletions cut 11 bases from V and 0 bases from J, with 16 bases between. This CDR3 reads CAVQASSATNEKLFF. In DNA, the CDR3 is TGTGCCGTACAGGCCTCCTCTGCAACTAATGAAAAACTGTTTTTT.

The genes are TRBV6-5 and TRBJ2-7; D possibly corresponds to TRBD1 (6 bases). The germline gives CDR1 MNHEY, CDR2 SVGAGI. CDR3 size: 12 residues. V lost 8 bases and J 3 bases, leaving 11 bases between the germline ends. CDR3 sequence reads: CASDRNIYEQYF. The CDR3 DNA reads TGTGCCAGCGACAGGAACATCTACGAGCAGTACTTC.

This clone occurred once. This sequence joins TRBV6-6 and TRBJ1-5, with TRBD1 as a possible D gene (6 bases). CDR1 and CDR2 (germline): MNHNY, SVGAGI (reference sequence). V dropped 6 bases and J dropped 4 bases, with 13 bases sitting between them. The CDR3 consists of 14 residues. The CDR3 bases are TGTGCCAGCAGGCCACAGGGAGTGAATCAGCCCCAGCATTTT. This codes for CASRPQGVNQPQHF.

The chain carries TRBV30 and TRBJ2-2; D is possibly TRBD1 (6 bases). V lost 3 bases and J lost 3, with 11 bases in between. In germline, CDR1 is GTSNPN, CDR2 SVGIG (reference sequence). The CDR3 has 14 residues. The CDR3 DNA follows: TGTGCCTGGAGGGGGACACACTACACCGGGGAGCTGTTTTTT. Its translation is CAWRGTHYTGELFF.

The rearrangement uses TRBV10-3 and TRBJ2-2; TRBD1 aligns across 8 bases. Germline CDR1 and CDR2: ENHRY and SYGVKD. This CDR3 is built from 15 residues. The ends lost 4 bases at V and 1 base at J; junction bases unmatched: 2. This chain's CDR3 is CAISGGQGNTGELFF. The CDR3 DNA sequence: TGTGCCATCAGTGGCGGACAGGGGAACACCGGGGAGCTGTTTTTT.

The CDR3 region has the DNA TGTGCCAGTTCCTTACGCGCAAGGGGGAGCAATCAGCCCCAGCATTTT. This sequence encodes CASSLRARGSNQPQHF. The chain combines TRBV19 with TRBJ1-5; a possible D gene is TRBD1 (6 bases). The CDR3 extends over 16 amino acids. Germline lookup yields CDR1 LNHDA and CDR2 SQIVND (reference sequence). Trimming shortened V by 8 bases and J by 1 base, and 18 bases separated the two germline ends.

The CDR3 DNA sequence: TGTGCCAGCAGCCACACAGACAGGGGCGGCGAGCAGTACTTC. This translates into CASSHTDRGGEQYF. The chain recombines TRBV3-1 (or the pseudogene TRBV3-2) with TRBJ2-7; 8 bases align to TRBD1. The CDR3 has 14 amino acids. V was clipped by 3 bases and J by 6 bases; unmatched bases: 7. The germline V gene has CDR1 LGHDT and CDR2 YNNKEL (reference sequence).

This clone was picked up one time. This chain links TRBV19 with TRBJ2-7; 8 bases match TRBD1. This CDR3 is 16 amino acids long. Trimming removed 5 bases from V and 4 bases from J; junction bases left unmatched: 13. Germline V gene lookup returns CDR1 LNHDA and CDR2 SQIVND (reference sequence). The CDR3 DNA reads TGTGCCAGTAGTGTGATAGTAGGACAGGGAAGTTACGAGCAGTACTTC. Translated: CASSVIVGQGSYEQYF.

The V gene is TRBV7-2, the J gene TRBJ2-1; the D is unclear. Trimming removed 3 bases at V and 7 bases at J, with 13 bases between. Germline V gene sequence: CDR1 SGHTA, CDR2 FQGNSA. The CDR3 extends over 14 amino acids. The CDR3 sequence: CASSLNPSVNEQFF. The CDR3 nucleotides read TGTGCCAGCAGCTTGAACCCCAGCGTGAATGAGCAGTTCTTC. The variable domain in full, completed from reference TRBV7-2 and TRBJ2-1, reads GAGVSQSPSNKVTEKGKDVELRCDPISGHTALYWYRQSLGQGLEFLIYFQGNSAPDKSGLPSDRFSAERTGGSVSTLTIQRTQQEDSAVYLCASSLNPSVNEQFFGPGTRLTVL.

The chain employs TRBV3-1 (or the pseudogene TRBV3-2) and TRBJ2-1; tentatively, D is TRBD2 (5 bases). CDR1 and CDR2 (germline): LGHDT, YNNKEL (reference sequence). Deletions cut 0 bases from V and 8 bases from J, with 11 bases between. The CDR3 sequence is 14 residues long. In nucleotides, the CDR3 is TGTGCCAGCAGCCAAGATACCCTAGCCGATGAGCAGTTCTTC. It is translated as CASSQDTLADEQFF.

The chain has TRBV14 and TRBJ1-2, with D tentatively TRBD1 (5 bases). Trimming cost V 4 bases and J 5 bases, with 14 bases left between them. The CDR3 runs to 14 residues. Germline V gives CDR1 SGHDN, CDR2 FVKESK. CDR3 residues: CASSPHGGTYGYTF. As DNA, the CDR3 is TGTGCCAGCAGCCCCCACGGGGGGACGTATGGCTACACCTTC.

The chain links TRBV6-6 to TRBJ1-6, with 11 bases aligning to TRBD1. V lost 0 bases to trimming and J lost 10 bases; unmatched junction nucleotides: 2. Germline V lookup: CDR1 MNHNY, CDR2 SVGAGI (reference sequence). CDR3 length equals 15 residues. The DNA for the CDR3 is TGTGCCAGCAGTTACTCCCGGGACAGGGGGTCACCCCTCCACTTT. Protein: CASSYSRDRGSPLHF.

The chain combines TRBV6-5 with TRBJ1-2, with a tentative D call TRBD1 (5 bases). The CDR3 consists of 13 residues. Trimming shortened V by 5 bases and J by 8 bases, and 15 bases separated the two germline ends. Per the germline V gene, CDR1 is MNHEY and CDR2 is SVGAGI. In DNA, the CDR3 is TGTGCCAGCAGTCGACAGCCGGTTTGGGGCTACACCTTC. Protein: CASSRQPVWGYTF.

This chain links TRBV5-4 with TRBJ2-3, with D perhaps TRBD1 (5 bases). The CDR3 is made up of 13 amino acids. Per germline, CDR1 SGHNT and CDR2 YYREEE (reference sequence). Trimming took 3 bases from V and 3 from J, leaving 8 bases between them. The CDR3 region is CASSSSGTDTQYF. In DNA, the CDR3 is TGTGCCAGCAGCTCCTCAGGGACAGATACGCAGTATTTT.

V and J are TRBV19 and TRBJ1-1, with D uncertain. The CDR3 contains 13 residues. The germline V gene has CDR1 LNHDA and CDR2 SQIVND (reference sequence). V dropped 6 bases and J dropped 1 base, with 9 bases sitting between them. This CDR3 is CASSPVANTEAFF. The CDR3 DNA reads TGTGCCAGTAGCCCCGTGGCGAACACTGAAGCTTTCTTT.

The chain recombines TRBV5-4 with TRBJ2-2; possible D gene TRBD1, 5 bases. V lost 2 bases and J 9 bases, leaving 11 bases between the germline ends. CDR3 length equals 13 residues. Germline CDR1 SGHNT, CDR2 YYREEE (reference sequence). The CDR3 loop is CASSFKAGRELFF. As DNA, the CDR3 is TGTGCCAGCAGCTTCAAGGCAGGGCGGGAGCTGTTTTTT.

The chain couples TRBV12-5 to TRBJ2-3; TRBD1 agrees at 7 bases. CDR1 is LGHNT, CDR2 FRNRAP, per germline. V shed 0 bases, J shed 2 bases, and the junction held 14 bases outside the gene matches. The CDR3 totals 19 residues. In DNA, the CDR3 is TGTGCTAGTGGTTTGGTACACTACCGGGACAGCCTAGTCACAGATACGCAGTATTTT. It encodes CASGLVHYRDSLVTDTQYF. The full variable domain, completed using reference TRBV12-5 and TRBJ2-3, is DARVTQTPRHKVTEMGQEVTMRCQPILGHNTVFWYRQTMMQGLELLAYFRNRAPLDDSGMPKDRFSAEMPDATLATLKIQPSEPRDSAVYFCASGLVHYRDSLVTDTQYFGPGTRLTVL.

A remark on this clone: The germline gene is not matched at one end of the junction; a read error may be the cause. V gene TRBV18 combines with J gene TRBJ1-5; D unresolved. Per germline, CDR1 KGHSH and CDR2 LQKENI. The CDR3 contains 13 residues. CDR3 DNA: TGTGCCAACTCACCGGGAGAAGATCAGCCCCAGCATTTT. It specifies CANSPGEDQPQHF.